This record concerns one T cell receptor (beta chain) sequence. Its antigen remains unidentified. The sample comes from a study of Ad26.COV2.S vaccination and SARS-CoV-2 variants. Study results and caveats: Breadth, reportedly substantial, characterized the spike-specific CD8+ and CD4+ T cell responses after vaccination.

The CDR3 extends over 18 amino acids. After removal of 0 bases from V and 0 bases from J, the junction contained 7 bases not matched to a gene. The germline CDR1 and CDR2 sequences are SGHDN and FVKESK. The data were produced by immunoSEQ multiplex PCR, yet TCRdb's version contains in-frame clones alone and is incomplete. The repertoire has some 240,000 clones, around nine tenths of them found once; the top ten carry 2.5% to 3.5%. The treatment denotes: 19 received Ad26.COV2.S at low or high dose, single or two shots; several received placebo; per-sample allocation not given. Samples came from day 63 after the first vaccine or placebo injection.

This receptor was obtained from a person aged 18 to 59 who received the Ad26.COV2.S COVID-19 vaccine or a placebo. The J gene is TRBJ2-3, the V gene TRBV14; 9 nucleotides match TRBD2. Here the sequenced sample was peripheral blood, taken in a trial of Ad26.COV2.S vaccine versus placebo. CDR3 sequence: CASSQDGLAPASTDTQYF. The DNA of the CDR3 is TGTGCCAGCAGCCAAGATGGACTAGCGCCCGCTAGCACAGATACGCAGTATTTT. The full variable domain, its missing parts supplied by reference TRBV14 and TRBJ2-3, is EAGVTQFPSHSVIEKGQTVTLRCDPISGHDNLYWYRRVMGKEIKFLLHFVKESKQDESGMPNNRFLAERTGGTYSTLKVQPAELEDSGVYFCASSQDGLAPASTDTQYFGPGTRLTVL.